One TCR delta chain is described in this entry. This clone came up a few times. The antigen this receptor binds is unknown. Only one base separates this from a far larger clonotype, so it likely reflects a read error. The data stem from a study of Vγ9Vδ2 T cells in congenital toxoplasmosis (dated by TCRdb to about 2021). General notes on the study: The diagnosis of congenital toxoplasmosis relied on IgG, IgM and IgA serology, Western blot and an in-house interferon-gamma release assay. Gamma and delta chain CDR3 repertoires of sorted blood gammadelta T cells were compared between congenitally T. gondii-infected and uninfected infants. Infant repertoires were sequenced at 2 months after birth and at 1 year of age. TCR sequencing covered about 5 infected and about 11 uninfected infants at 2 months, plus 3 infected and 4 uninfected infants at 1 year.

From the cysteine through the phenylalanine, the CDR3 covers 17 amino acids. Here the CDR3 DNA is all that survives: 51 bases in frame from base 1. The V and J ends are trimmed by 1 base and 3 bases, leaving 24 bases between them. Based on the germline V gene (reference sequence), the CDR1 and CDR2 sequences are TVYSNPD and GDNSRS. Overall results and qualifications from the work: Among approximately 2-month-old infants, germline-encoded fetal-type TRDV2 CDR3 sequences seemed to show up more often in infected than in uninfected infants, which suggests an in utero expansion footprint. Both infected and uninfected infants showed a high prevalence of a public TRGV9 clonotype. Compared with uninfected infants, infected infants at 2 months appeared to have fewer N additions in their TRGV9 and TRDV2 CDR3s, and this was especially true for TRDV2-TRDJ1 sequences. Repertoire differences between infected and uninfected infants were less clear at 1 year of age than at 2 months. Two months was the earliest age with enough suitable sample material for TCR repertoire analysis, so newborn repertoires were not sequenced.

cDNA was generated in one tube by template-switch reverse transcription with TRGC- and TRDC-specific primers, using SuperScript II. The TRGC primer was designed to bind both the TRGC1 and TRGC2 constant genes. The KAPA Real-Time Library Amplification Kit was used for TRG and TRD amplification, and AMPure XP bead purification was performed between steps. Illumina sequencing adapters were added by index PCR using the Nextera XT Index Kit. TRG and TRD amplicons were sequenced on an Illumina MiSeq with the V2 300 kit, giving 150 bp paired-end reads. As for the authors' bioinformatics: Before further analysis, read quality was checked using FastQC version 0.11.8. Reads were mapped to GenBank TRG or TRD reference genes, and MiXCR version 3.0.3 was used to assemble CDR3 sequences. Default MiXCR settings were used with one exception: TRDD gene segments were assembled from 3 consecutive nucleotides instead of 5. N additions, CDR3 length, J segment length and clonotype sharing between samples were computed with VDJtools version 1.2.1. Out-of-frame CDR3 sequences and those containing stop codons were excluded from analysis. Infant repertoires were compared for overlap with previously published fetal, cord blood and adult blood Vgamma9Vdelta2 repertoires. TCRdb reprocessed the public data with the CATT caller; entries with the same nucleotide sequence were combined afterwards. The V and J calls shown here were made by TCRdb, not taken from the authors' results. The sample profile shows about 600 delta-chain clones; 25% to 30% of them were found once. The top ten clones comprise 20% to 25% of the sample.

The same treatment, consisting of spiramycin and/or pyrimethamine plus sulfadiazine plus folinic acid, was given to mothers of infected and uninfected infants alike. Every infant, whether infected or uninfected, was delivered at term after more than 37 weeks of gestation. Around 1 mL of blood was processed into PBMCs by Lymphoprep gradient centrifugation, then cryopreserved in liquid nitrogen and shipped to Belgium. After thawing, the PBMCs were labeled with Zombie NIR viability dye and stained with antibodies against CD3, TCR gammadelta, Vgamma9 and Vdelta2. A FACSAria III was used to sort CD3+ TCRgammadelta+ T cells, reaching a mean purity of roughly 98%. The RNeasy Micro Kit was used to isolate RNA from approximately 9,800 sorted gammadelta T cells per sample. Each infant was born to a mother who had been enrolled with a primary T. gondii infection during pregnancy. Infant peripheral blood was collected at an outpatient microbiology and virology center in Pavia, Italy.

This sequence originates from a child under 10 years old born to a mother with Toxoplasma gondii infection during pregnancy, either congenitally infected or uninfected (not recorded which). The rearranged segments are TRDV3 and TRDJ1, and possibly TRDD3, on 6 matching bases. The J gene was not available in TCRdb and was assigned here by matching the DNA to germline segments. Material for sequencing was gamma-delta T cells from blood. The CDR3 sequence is CAFKRAYGGPRPDKLIF. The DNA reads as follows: TGTGCCTTTAAAAGGGCCTATGGGGGCCCACGGCCCGATAAACTCATCTTT.